A single sample gave rise to the 16 T cell receptor beta chains below, sequenced in a study of T-cell memory formation after mild COVID-19. TCRdb re-called the 5' RACE reads with MiXCR, one entry per CDR3 protein. The table records about 290,000 distinct CDR3 sequences, more than 15% of them present only once. The sequenced sample consisted of PBMCs or a T cell subset sorted from them (not recorded which). All receptors come from a man aged 18 to 35 who had mild COVID-19 (a few samples of this study predate the infection). Cell type and time point are not known.

This clonotype was counted a few times. The V call is TRBV12-3 or TRBV12-4, the J call TRBJ1-2, with 7 bases fitting TRBD1. CDR3 length equals 14 residues. Germline trimming cut 3 bases from V and 5 bases from J; bases unmatched to any gene: 6. The CDR3 nucleotides read TGTGCCAGCAGTTTCGGCCAGGGGGGGTATGGCTACACCTTC. Protein product: CASSFGQGGYGYTF.

The chain combines TRBV5-4 with TRBJ2-4; TRBD2 aligns across 15 bases. J gave up 6 bases and V 3 bases, and 4 bases lay outside the gene matches. The V gene's germline CDR1 is SGHNT and CDR2 YYREEE (reference sequence). The CDR3 totals 16 residues. The CDR3 DNA reads as TGTGCCAGCAGCTGGGGGACTAGCGGGGGGAGAAACATTCAGTACTTC. This gives the protein CASSWGTSGGRNIQYF.

The chain has TRBV7-2 and TRBJ1-6; 7 positions agree with TRBD1. The CDR3 runs 14 residues. With V trimmed by 6 bases and J by 9 bases, 8 bases remained unmatched. Looked up from germline, CDR1 is SGHTA and CDR2 is FQGNSA. As DNA, the CDR3 is TGTGCCAGCAGAACGGGACAGTTTCTTTCACCCCTCCACTTT. As protein: CASRTGQFLSPLHF.

This clonotype was found a few times. This chain uses TRBV4-2 with TRBJ2-7; TRBD1 matches at 9 bases. The CDR3 totals 19 residues. The V and J ends lost 1 base and 0 bases, in that order; junction bases with no gene match: 13. The germline V gene has CDR1 LGHNA and CDR2 YNFKEQ. CDR3 region: CASSQGWGRGTGYSYEQYF. The CDR3 nucleotides read TGTGCCAGCAGCCAAGGATGGGGACGTGGGACAGGGTACTCCTACGAGCAGTACTTC.

The gene calls are TRBV24-1 and TRBJ2-2, with 7 bases fitting TRBD1. The trim removed 7 bases at V and 1 base at J, leaving 8 bases unmatched. The CDR3 totals 16 residues. Per the germline V gene, CDR1 is KGHDR and CDR2 is SFDVKD. The CDR3 is CATSRTGAENTGELFF. The CDR3 DNA follows: TGTGCCACCAGCCGTACAGGGGCCGAGAACACCGGGGAGCTGTTTTTT.

This clonotype appeared many times. This chain connects TRBV6-5 to TRBJ2-5; tentatively, D is TRBD2 (5 bases). The CDR3 spans 13 residues. Trimming removed 6 bases at V and 2 bases at J, with 10 bases between. The germline gives CDR1 MNHEY, CDR2 SVGAGI. As DNA, the CDR3 is TGTGCCAGCAGACTAGGTAGACAAGAGACCCAGTACTTC. This encodes CASRLGRQETQYF.

This clonotype was detected a few times. The chain links TRBV7-2 to TRBJ2-7; D is uncertain. CDR1 and CDR2 from the germline V gene are SGHTA and FQGNSA. The CDR3 consists of 13 residues. Trimming pared 5 bases from V and 6 bases from J, leaving 14 bases between. CDR3 bases: TGTGCCAGCAGCCCTAGGGTCATGGGCGAGCAGTACTTC. Protein sequence: CASSPRVMGEQYF.

V is TRBV28 and J is TRBJ1-3; D remains unclear. The germline gives CDR1 MDHEN, CDR2 SYDVKM. V was clipped by 6 bases and J by 1 base, with 10 bases between them. The CDR3 is made up of 14 amino acids. The CDR3 DNA sequence: TGTGCCAGCAGCCCCCACTCTTCTGGAAACACCATATATTTT. Amino acids: CASSPHSSGNTIYF.

This clonotype was seen at least ten times. The chain recombines TRBV4-3 with TRBJ1-5; 7 bases line up with TRBD1. V lost 0 bases and J lost 4; bases outside the gene matches: 6. The CDR3 consists of 16 residues. The V gene's germline CDR1 is LGHNA and CDR2 YSLEER. CDR3: CASSQDRTGLNQPQHF. The CDR3 nucleotides are TGCGCCAGCAGCCAAGATCGGACAGGATTAAATCAGCCCCAGCATTTT.

CDR3 nucleotide sequence: TGTGCCATCAGTGAGTCTGCGGCCAACTCCTACGAGCAGTACTTC. Its translation: CAISESAANSYEQYF. This chain joins TRBV10-3 and TRBJ2-7; D remains unclear. In germline, CDR1 is ENHRY, CDR2 SYGVKD. The CDR3 runs 15 residues. V lost 0 bases, J lost 0 bases, and 9 bases lay in between.

V usage is TRBV12-3 or TRBV12-4 and J usage is TRBJ1-5; D perhaps matches TRBD1 (6 bases). Trimming pared 5 bases from V and 6 bases from J, leaving 17 bases between. The CDR3 consists of 15 residues. The CDR3 nucleotides are TGTGCCAGCAGTCCCGGGGGGGGGCGGGGTCAGCCCCAGCATTTT. Protein sequence: CASSPGGGRGQPQHF.

V usage is TRBV7-9 and J usage is TRBJ2-2; D perhaps matches TRBD2 (5 bases). Trimming removed 2 bases from V and 8 bases from J, with 18 bases in between. This CDR3 contains 16 residues. Looked up from germline, CDR1 is SEHNR and CDR2 is FQNEAQ (reference sequence). CDR3: CASSLSAVSSNGELFF. CDR3 DNA: TGTGCCAGCAGCTTATCAGCGGTGAGTTCTAATGGGGAGCTGTTTTTT.

This clonotype was detected only a few times. J is TRBJ2-1 and V is TRBV7-9, with D perhaps matching TRBD2 (7 bases). Trimming removed 3 bases at V and 10 bases at J, with 16 bases between. The CDR3 is made up of 14 amino acids. CDR1 and CDR2 from the germline V gene are SEHNR and FQNEAQ (reference sequence). The CDR3 bases are TGTGCCAGCAGCTTCGGGGGGCCATACGACGAGCAGTTCTTC. As protein: CASSFGGPYDEQFF.

This clonotype has a count of ten or more. The chain recombines TRBV5-1 with TRBJ2-7; TRBD2 matches 9 bases. Per the germline V gene, CDR1 is SGHRS and CDR2 is YFSETQ. The CDR3 contains 15 residues. Unmatched junction bases numbered 7, after V lost 0 bases and J lost 6 bases. The CDR3 DNA reads as TGCGCCAGCAGCTTGGAACTAAGCGGGGGGTCCGAGCAGTACTTC. Translation: CASSLELSGGSEQYF.

The V and J genes are TRBV12-3 or TRBV12-4 and TRBJ2-7; D is perhaps TRBD2 (6 bases). The CDR3 has 12 amino acids. With 6 bases removed from V and 3 bases from J, the gap between germline ends came to 9 bases. The CDR3 DNA is TGTGCCAGCAGGGAGGGCCTCTACGAGCAGTACTTC. It is translated as CASREGLYEQYF.

The chain carries TRBV18 and TRBJ2-7, with D maybe TRBD1 (5 bases). Germline CDR1 KGHSH, CDR2 LQKENI. CDR3 size: 15 residues. Trimming shortened V by 2 bases and J by 3 bases, and 14 bases separated the two germline ends. CDR3 in amino acids: CASSPTPQGNYEQYV. In DNA form, the CDR3 reads TGTGCCAGCTCACCAACCCCGCAGGGCAACTACGAGCAGTACGTC.